This section outlines one T cell receptor (beta chain) sequence together with its context. Its antigen is still unknown. Using immunoSEQ multiplex PCR, the repertoire was profiled, and TCRdb retains in-frame clones only, with some absent. This table has some 200,000 clones, roughly 88% appearing once. This sample is part of a study of cytomegalovirus exposure and HLA in healthy donors. Turning to the study itself: Per a later analysis, the roughly 640 first-cohort and 100 to 150 validation repertoires shared one platform.

General observations from the study: In vitro data verified a few CMV-associated chains as specific for CMV antigens. According to the study, 160 or so TCR beta chains were cytomegalovirus-associated. The study found most TCR sequences rare, yet found some public TCRs in many donors.

The material sequenced was PBMCs. This TCR was sampled from a woman between 25 and 40 years old in good health and CMV-seropositive.

In DNA form, the CDR3 reads TGTGCCAGCAGTCCTACTAGGTCAGATACGCAGTATTTT. This sequence encodes CASSPTRSDTQYF. This sequence joins TRBV6-1 and TRBJ2-3, with D perhaps TRBD2 (5 bases). Germline V CDR1 and CDR2: MNHNS, SASEGT. The CDR3 sequence is 13 residues long. V was clipped by 5 bases and J by 4 bases, with 10 bases between them.